The 3 T cell receptor beta chains reported below all come from one sample, sequenced in a study of monozygotic twins with inflammatory bowel disease. For each CDR3 protein, TCRdb gives one entry from its re-call of the 5' RACE reads, without DNA. Recorded for this sample: 150,000 to 200,000 distinct CDR3 sequences. The sequenced sample consisted of blood. These receptors all stem from a human donor with ulcerative colitis or Crohn's disease, or a healthy co-twin of an affected twin (not recorded which).

The rearrangement links TRBV28 to TRBJ2-1. The length of the CDR3 is 12 residues. Germline V gives CDR1 MDHEN, CDR2 SYDVKM. This chain's CDR3 is CASSLGLNEQFF.

The rearrangement links TRBV9 to TRBJ1-1. Germline CDR1 and CDR2: SGDLS and YYNGEE. CDR3 length: 14 amino acids. The CDR3: CASSVEARFTEAFF. Variable domain in full (rest from reference TRBV9 and TRBJ1-1): DSGVTQTPKHLITATGQRVTLRCSPRSGDLSVYWYQQSLDQGLQFLIQYYNGEERAKGNILERFSAQQFPDLHSELNLSSLELGDSALYFCASSVEARFTEAFFGQGTRLTVV.

CDR3 residues: CASSLGGIPEKLFF. The rearrangement joins TRBV7-9 to TRBJ1-4. CDR1 is SEHNR, CDR2 FQNEAQ, per germline (reference sequence). The length of the CDR3 is 14 residues.